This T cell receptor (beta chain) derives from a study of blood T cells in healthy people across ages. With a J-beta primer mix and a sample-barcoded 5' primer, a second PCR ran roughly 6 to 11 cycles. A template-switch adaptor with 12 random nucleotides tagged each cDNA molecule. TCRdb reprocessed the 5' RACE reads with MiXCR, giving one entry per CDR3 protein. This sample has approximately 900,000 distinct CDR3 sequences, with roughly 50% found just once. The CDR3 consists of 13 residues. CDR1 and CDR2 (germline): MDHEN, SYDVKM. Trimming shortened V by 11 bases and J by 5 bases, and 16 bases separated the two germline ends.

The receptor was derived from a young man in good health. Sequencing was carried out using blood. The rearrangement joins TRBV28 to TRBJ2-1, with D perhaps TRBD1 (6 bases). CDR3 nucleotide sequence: TGTGCCGCGCGTCAACAGGGAGACAATGAGCAGTTCTTC. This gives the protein CAARQQGDNEQFF.